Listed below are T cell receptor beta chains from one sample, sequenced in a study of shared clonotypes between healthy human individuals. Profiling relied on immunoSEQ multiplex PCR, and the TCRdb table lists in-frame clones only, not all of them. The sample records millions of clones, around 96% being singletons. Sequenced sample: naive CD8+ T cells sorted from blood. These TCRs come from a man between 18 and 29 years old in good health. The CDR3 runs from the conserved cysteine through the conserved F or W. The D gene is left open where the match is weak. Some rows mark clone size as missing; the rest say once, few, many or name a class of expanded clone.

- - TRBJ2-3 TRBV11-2 TGTGCCAGCAGCTTAGATCAAGGAGAGGGGTTGACAGATACGCAGTATTTT CASSLDQGEGLTDTQYF
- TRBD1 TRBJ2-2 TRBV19 TGTGCCAGTAGTATAGAATACGGCCAGGGGGTATGGACCGGGGAGCTGTTTTTT CASSIEYGQGVWTGELFF
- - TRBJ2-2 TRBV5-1 TGCGCCCGCCCGCGTGGCACCGGGGAGCTGTTTTTT CARPRGTGELFF
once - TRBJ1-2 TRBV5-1 TGCGCCAGCAGCTTGGATAGCCCCAACTATGGCTACACCTTC CASSLDSPNYGYTF
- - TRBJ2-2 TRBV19 TGTGCCAGTAAAGACTGGGAGAACACCGGGGAGCTGTTTTTT CASKDWENTGELFF
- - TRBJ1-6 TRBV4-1 TGCGCCAGCAGCCCCAGGGTTGGGATCTCCTATAATTCACCCCTCCACTTT CASSPRVGISYNSPLHF
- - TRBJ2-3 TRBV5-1 TGCGCCAGCAGCTTCAGACAGAGAGCGGATACGCAGTATTTT CASSFRQRADTQYF
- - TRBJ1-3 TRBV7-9 TGTGCCAGCAGCTTAAGCCGCCCGAGGACCCAGAGGGGAAACACCATATATTTT CASSLSRPRTQRGNTIYF
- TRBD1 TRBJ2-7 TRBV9 TGTGCCAGCAGCGTAGGCCAGGGGGCAACCTACGAGCAGTACTTC CASSVGQGATYEQYF
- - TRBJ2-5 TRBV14 TGTGCCAGCAGCCTCAGGACAACACTACAAGAGACCCAGTACTTC CASSLRTTLQETQYF
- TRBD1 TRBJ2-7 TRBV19 TGTGCCAGTAGTGGAGACAGGGCCGGGACCTACGAGCAGTACTTC CASSGDRAGTYEQYF
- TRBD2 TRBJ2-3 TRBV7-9 TGTGCCAGCAGCCATAGCGGGGCGGGATCAGATACGCAGTATTTT CASSHSGAGSDTQYF
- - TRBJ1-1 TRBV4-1 TGCGCCAGCAGCCACAATGAAATAAACACTGAAGCTTTCTTT CASSHNEINTEAFF
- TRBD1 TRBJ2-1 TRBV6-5 TGTGCCAGCAGTTACTCGGTAGGACAGGTATACAATGAGCAGTTCTTC CASSYSVGQVYNEQFF
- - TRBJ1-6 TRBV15 TGTGCCACCAGCAGGGAAGGGAAAAGCTCCTATAATTCACCCCTCCACTTT CATSREGKSSYNSPLHF
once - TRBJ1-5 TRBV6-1 TGTGCCAGCAGTGAAATTGTAGTGGGGGATCAGCCCCAGCATTTT CASSEIVVGDQPQHF
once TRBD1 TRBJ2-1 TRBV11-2 TGTGCCAGCAGCACAGAGACAGGGGCGACTTCTGCGTCCTACAATGAGCAGTTCTTC CASSTETGATSASYNEQFF